Sequencing of this T cell receptor beta chain was carried out in a study of human T cells and chemical hapten exposure. Indicated time point: patch test 1, 2 weeks after DPC sensitization. Treatment denoted: therapeutic diphenylcyclopropenone sensitization with weekly scalp DPC. Germline assignment: CDR1 MRHNA and CDR2 SNTAGT. The CDR3 has 16 amino acids. V was pared by 7 bases and J by 2 bases, with 17 bases between. TCRdb analysed the RACE reads with MiXCR anew, one entry per CDR3 protein. The sample carries some 87,000 distinct CDR3 sequences, over 9% recorded once. This clonotype was seen a handful of times.

The chain joins TRBV6-4 to TRBJ2-2, with D possibly matching TRBD1 (6 bases). This sequence originates from a woman aged 45-60 years with alopecia areata. Some clones in this sample may be carry-over from other donors' samples. The sequencing here drew on whole blood, taken in connection with sensitization to the hapten diphenylcyclopropenone (DPC). CDR3 nucleotide sequence: TGTGCCAGCAAGTACAGGTCGGGACAAAACACCGGGGAGCTGTTTTTT. The encoded protein is CASKYRSGQNTGELFF.